The 18 T cell receptor beta chains listed next were all sequenced from one sample in a study of shared clonotypes between healthy human individuals. Generated by immunoSEQ multiplex PCR, the TCRdb table keeps only in-frame clones and is missing some. In the table there are under 1,900,000 clones, around 98.5% of which are singletons. The sequencing sample was made of naive CD4+ T cells sorted from blood. Subset defined: CD45RA+ positively selected. These receptors were obtained from a man younger than 45 in good health.

The chain employs TRBV18 and TRBJ2-1; D gene unclear. Germline V lookup: CDR1 KGHSH, CDR2 LQKENI. The CDR3 totals 13 residues. Trimming shortened V by 6 bases and J by 9 bases, and 15 bases separated the two germline ends. The CDR3 region is CASSPGPPGEQFF. The CDR3 DNA follows: TGTGCCAGCTCCCCCGGGCCACCGGGTGAGCAGTTCTTC.

The V gene is TRBV7-9, the J gene TRBJ1-1; TRBD1 might be the D (6 bases). The V end was cut by 4 bases, the J end by 6 bases, with 12 bases between. The length of the CDR3 is 13 residues. From germline, CDR1 is SEHNR and CDR2 FQNEAQ (reference sequence). The CDR3 sequence is CASSSTGPAEAFF. In DNA form, the CDR3 reads TGTGCCAGCAGCTCAACAGGGCCGGCTGAAGCTTTCTTT.

J is TRBJ2-1 and V is TRBV5-1, with D possibly called TRBD1 or TRBD2 (5 bases each). The V gene lost 3 bases and the J gene lost 4 bases, with 14 bases spanning the gap. The CDR3 sequence is 15 residues long. Germline V gene data show CDR1 as SGHRS and CDR2 as YFSETQ. The CDR3 loop is CASSSGTTGYNEQFF. DNA for the CDR3: TGCGCCAGCAGCTCTGGGACGACGGGTTACAATGAGCAGTTCTTC.

This sequence joins TRBV7-9 and TRBJ1-1; D gene ambiguous. There are 13 residues in the CDR3. Trimming cost V 5 bases and J 1 base, with 8 bases left between them. CDR1 and CDR2 (germline): SEHNR, FQNEAQ (reference sequence). The CDR3 is CASSSQTNTEAFF. CDR3 DNA: TGTGCCAGCAGCAGCCAGACGAACACTGAAGCTTTCTTT.

The chain is built from TRBV10-3 and TRBJ2-7; 12 bases are a match to TRBD2. The CDR3 spans 16 residues. J lost 4 bases, V lost 5 bases, and 9 bases had no gene match. CDR1 is ENHRY, CDR2 SYGVKD, per germline. CDR3 in DNA: TGTGCCATCAGTCTAAGGACTAGCGGGACGGTATACGAGCAGTACTTC. The encoded protein is CAISLRTSGTVYEQYF.

J is TRBJ1-5 and V is TRBV25-1, with D uncertain. The CDR3 runs to 13 residues. V gave up 4 bases and J gave up 3 bases, with 7 bases separating them. Germline assignment: CDR1 MGHDK and CDR2 SYGVNS. CDR3 region: CASSAADNQPQHF. In DNA, the CDR3 is TGTGCCAGCAGTGCGGCAGACAATCAGCCCCAGCATTTT.

V is TRBV23-1 and J is TRBJ2-1; 14 positions match TRBD2. TRBV23-1 is an ORF for which the function is uncertain. This CDR3 has 16 amino acids. The V gene end was trimmed by 3 bases and the J gene end by 9 bases; junction bases not matched to a gene: 7. CDR3 residues: CASSQAGTSGSIEQFF. The CDR3 nucleotides are TGCGCCAGCAGTCAGGCCGGGACTAGCGGGAGTATTGAGCAGTTCTTC.

This clone has just one count. The chain carries TRBV7-2 and TRBJ2-3; weak D call: TRBD2 (5 bases). From germline, CDR1 is SGHTA and CDR2 FQGNSA. Trimming stripped 1 base from V and 1 base from J, with 9 bases between. This CDR3 has 15 residues. CDR3 protein: CASSLGSGRTDTQYF. CDR3 coding DNA: TGTGCCAGCAGCTTAGGGAGCGGTCGCACAGATACGCAGTATTTT. Drawing the rest from reference TRBV7-2 and TRBJ2-3, the complete variable domain is GAGVSQSPSNKVTEKGKDVELRCDPISGHTALYWYRQSLGQGLEFLIYFQGNSAPDKSGLPSDRFSAERTGGSVSTLTIQRTQQEDSAVYLCASSLGSGRTDTQYFGPGTRLTVL.

This clone occurred once. The chain employs TRBV15 and TRBJ2-1, with 8 positions matching TRBD2. Germline lookup yields CDR1 LNHNV and CDR2 YYDKDF (reference sequence). The CDR3 loop spans 15 amino acids. Losses at the gene ends were 4 bases for V and 9 bases for J; bases not matched to a gene: 11. DNA for the CDR3: TGTGCCACCAGCACAAGACGGGAGGGGTCAATTGAGCAGTTCTTC. This translates into CATSTRREGSIEQFF.

The chain carries TRBV2 and TRBJ2-2, with no clear D. V shed 6 bases and J shed 2 bases, with 7 bases lying between them. The CDR3 runs 13 residues. CDR1 SNHLY and CDR2 FYNNEI come from the germline V gene. CDR3 sequence (DNA): TGTGCCAGCAGGGAACAAAACACCGGGGAGCTGTTTTTT. Its protein is CASREQNTGELFF.

The chain joins TRBV6-6 to TRBJ2-5, with TRBD1 as a possible D gene (5 bases). The germline V gene has CDR1 MNHNY and CDR2 SVGAGI (reference sequence). CDR3 length: 14 residues. Trimming removed 3 bases from V and 0 bases from J, with 8 bases in between. The CDR3 DNA reads TGTGCCAGCAGTTATCGACAGAACCAAGAGACCCAGTACTTC. It is translated as CASSYRQNQETQYF.

The CDR3 sequence is CASTPRAEETQYF. CDR3 DNA: TGTGCCAGCACCCCACGCGCGGAAGAGACCCAGTACTTC. J is TRBJ2-5 and V is TRBV5-4; no definite D call. V lost 6 bases, J lost 3 bases, and 12 bases lay in between. The CDR3 runs 13 residues. Per the germline V gene, CDR1 is SGHNT and CDR2 is YYREEE (reference sequence).

The CDR3 sequence is CASSLIPGTGETQYF. The CDR3 DNA follows: TGCGCCAGCAGCTTGATTCCCGGGACAGGGGAGACCCAGTACTTC. V and J are TRBV5-1 and TRBJ2-5; 9 bases line up with TRBD1. CDR1 and CDR2 (germline): SGHRS, YFSETQ. This CDR3 spans 15 amino acids. V shed 1 base and J 5 bases; nucleotides not matched to a gene: 6.

The chain has TRBV7-8 and TRBJ2-5, with D uncertain. V lost 1 base and J 7 bases, leaving 10 bases between the germline ends. Germline V gene lookup returns CDR1 SGHVS and CDR2 FQNEAQ. The CDR3 is 13 amino acids. CDR3 DNA: TGTGCCAGCAGCTTAGAGACGTCCGGGACCCAGTACTTC. It specifies CASSLETSGTQYF. The whole variable domain, filled in from reference TRBV7-8 and TRBJ2-5, reads GAGVSQSPRYKVAKRGQDVALRCDPISGHVSLFWYQQALGQGPEFLTYFQNEAQLDKSGLPSDRFFAERPEGSVSTLKIQRTQQEDSAVYLCASSLETSGTQYFGPGTRLLVL.

This clone is a singleton in its sample. The rearrangement links TRBV30 to TRBJ1-5, with 10 bases lining up with TRBD1. Germline-derived CDR1 and CDR2 are GTSNPN and SVGIG (reference sequence). The junction had 4 bases not matched to a gene; V was cut back by 0 bases and J by 5 bases. CDR3 length: 15 amino acids. Here the CDR3 reads CAWSVGDRGYQPQHF. Written as DNA, the CDR3 is TGTGCCTGGAGTGTGGGGGACAGGGGCTATCAGCCCCAGCATTTT.

The chain combines TRBV2 with TRBJ2-7; 7 nucleotides align to TRBD1. The germline V gene has CDR1 SNHLY and CDR2 FYNNEI. With V trimmed by 6 bases and J by 6 bases, 8 bases remained unmatched. The CDR3 has 13 residues. CDR3 bases: TGTGCCAGCAGACTGACAGGGTTGGGCGAGCAGTACTTC. Encoded protein: CASRLTGLGEQYF.

The chain carries TRBV6-5 and TRBJ1-3; 8 bases are a match to TRBD1. The CDR3 is 16 residues long. Germline trimming cut 6 bases from V and 2 bases from J; bases unmatched to any gene: 9. Looked up from germline, CDR1 is MNHEY and CDR2 is SVGAGI. This chain's CDR3 is CASRYLGTGPGNTIYF. In DNA, the CDR3 is TGTGCCAGCAGGTACCTCGGGACAGGTCCTGGAAACACCATATATTTT.

The J gene is TRBJ2-4, the V gene TRBV14; no clear D gene. This CDR3 is built from 12 residues. The V end lost 5 bases, the J end lost 5 bases, and 7 bases lay between the germline ends. CDR1 SGHDN and CDR2 FVKESK come from the germline V gene. The CDR3, as DNA: TGTGCCAGCAGCGCGATTCAAAACATTCAGTACTTC. Translating it yields CASSAIQNIQYF.